The 22 T cell receptor beta chains reported below all come from one sample, sequenced in a study of T cell responses to AZD1222 COVID-19 vaccine. Only in-frame clones appear in the TCRdb table, and some are missing; sequencing was by immunoSEQ multiplex PCR. The table records about 120,000 clones, 88% of them present only once. The specimen was peripheral blood, collected on day 0 of AZD1222 vaccination. The receptors stem from an adult in good health.

The genes are TRBV2 and TRBJ2-1, with a tentative D call TRBD2 (5 bases). CDR1 and CDR2 from the germline V gene are SNHLY and FYNNEI. The CDR3 contains 15 residues. V lost 5 bases and J lost 0, with 11 bases in between. CDR3 in amino acids: CASSQRRSSYNEQFF. CDR3 in DNA: TGTGCCAGCAGTCAGCGGAGGAGCTCCTACAATGAGCAGTTCTTC.

The rearrangement links TRBV10-3 to TRBJ1-4; D gene unclear. Per germline, CDR1 ENHRY and CDR2 SYGVKD. The CDR3 has 15 amino acids. Trimming took off 3 bases at V and 0 bases at J, with 8 bases between the two ends. The CDR3 protein is CAISDKVATNEKLFF. DNA of the CDR3: TGTGCCATCAGTGACAAGGTAGCAACTAATGAAAAACTGTTTTTT.

The chain links TRBV3-1 (or the pseudogene TRBV3-2) to TRBJ2-3, with a possible D match to TRBD2 (6 bases). The CDR3 runs 16 residues. Trimming shortened V by 4 bases and J by 0 bases, and 14 bases separated the two germline ends. Germline V CDR1 and CDR2: LGHDT, YNNKEL (reference sequence). The CDR3 sequence: CASSLLASSSTDTQYF. CDR3 DNA: TGTGCCAGCAGCCTCCTAGCGTCCTCGAGCACAGATACGCAGTATTTT.

The V call is TRBV7-2, the J call TRBJ1-5; perhaps TRBD1 as D (5 bases). Germline CDR1 SGHTA, CDR2 FQGNSA. The CDR3 extends over 18 amino acids. The ends were cut back, 1 base at V and 0 bases at J, with 16 bases in the middle. The CDR3 spells CASSLGRGYGGSNQPQHF. The DNA of the CDR3 is TGTGCCAGCAGCTTAGGGCGTGGCTACGGGGGTAGCAATCAGCCCCAGCATTTT.

This clone was seen only a few times. The chain has TRBV28 and TRBJ2-7; TRBD1 matches 7 bases. V lost 5 bases to trimming and J lost 1 base; unmatched junction nucleotides: 8. The length of the CDR3 is 15 residues. Germline CDR1 and CDR2: MDHEN and SYDVKM. The CDR3 reads CASSTTGEGSYEQYF. Here the CDR3 DNA reads TGTGCCAGCAGTACCACAGGGGAAGGTTCCTACGAGCAGTACTTC.

V gene TRBV3-1 (or the pseudogene TRBV3-2) combines with J gene TRBJ1-2; D remains ambiguous. V lost 3 bases to trimming and J lost 4 bases, with 18 bases between them. CDR1 LGHDT and CDR2 YNNKEL come from the germline V gene (reference sequence). The CDR3 contains 16 residues. This chain's CDR3 is CASSHRTQGRFYGYTF. CDR3 in DNA: TGTGCCAGCAGCCATCGTACTCAAGGACGGTTCTATGGCTACACCTTC.

The chain has TRBV5-4 and TRBJ1-2, with 8 bases that match TRBD1. CDR1 SGHNT and CDR2 YYREEE come from the germline V gene (reference sequence). The junction had 4 bases not matched to a gene; V was cut back by 0 bases and J by 3 bases. The CDR3 spans 15 residues. The CDR3, as DNA: TGTGCCAGCAGCTTGGCGGACAGGGTTCACTATGGCTACACCTTC. Amino acid sequence: CASSLADRVHYGYTF. The full variable domain, completed using reference TRBV5-4 and TRBJ1-2, is ETGVTQSPTHLIKTRGQQVTLRCSSQSGHNTVSWYQQALGQGPQFIFQYYREEENGRGNFPPRFSGLQFPNYSSELNVNALELDDSALYLCASSLADRVHYGYTFGSGTRLTVV.

J is TRBJ1-2 and V is TRBV7-2, with 7 bases that match TRBD1. The junction had 5 bases not matched to a gene; V was cut back by 3 bases and J by 4 bases. This CDR3 has 14 amino acids. Germline V gives CDR1 SGHTA, CDR2 FQGNSA. The CDR3 nucleotides are TGTGCCAGCAGCTTTAACAGGGGCGGCTATGGCTACACCTTC. This translates into CASSFNRGGYGYTF.

This chain connects TRBV14 to TRBJ2-7, with unresolved D. Germline V gene lookup returns CDR1 SGHDN and CDR2 FVKESK. Trimming pared 1 base from V and 0 bases from J, leaving 13 bases between. The CDR3 is 16 amino acids. The CDR3 region is CASSQVRTVSSYEQYF. In DNA, the CDR3 is TGTGCCAGCAGCCAAGTTAGAACAGTCAGCTCCTACGAGCAGTACTTC.

This clone was seen just once. The V and J genes are TRBV11-2 and TRBJ1-4, with 8 positions matching TRBD1. The CDR3 has 15 amino acids. V shed 4 bases, J shed 5 bases, and the junction held 6 bases outside the gene matches. Germline V gene data show CDR1 as SGHAT and CDR2 as FQNNGV. This chain's CDR3 is CASSSGQGQNEKLFF. CDR3 in DNA: TGTGCCAGCAGCTCCGGACAGGGACAGAATGAAAAACTGTTTTTT. The whole variable domain, remainder taken from reference TRBV11-2 and TRBJ1-4, is EAGVAQSPRYKIIEKRQSVAFWCNPISGHATLYWYQQILGQGPKLLIQFQNNGVVDDSQLPKDRFSAERLKGVDSTLKIQPAKLEDSAVYLCASSSGQGQNEKLFFGSGTQLSVL.

The V call is TRBV20-1, the J call TRBJ1-2, with 10 bases fitting TRBD1. Unmatched junction bases numbered 3, after V lost 3 bases and J lost 2 bases. The CDR3 consists of 14 residues. Germline V gives CDR1 DFQATT, CDR2 SNEGSKA (reference sequence). DNA of the CDR3: TGCAGTGCTAGTTCGGGACAGGGGAACTATGGCTACACCTTC. Translated: CSASSGQGNYGYTF.

The J gene is TRBJ2-2, the V gene TRBV27; D remains ambiguous. The CDR3 spans 13 residues. V shed 2 bases and J shed 5 bases, with 6 bases lying between them. Germline loops: CDR1 MNHEY, CDR2 SMNVEV (reference sequence). The CDR3 region has the DNA TGTGCCAGCAGTTTACCCTTTACCGGGGAGCTGTTTTTT. Its translation is CASSLPFTGELFF.

The chain combines TRBV30 with TRBJ1-1; 7 bases match TRBD1. Germline CDR1 is GTSNPN and CDR2 is SVGIG (reference sequence). Unmatched junction bases numbered 11, after V lost 3 bases and J lost 10 bases. The CDR3 is made up of 13 amino acids. Here the CDR3 reads CAWSTGTDLGAFF. The DNA of the CDR3 is TGTGCCTGGAGCACCGGGACAGATCTGGGAGCTTTCTTT.

The chain employs TRBV7-3 and TRBJ1-2; D possibly corresponds to TRBD1 (5 bases). CDR3 length: 15 amino acids. Trimming removed 5 bases from V and 0 bases from J, with 13 bases in between. The germline V gene encodes CDR1 SGHTA and CDR2 FQGTGA. The CDR3 sequence is CASSPQVGSNYGYTF. The CDR3 DNA reads as TGTGCCAGCAGCCCACAGGTGGGGTCTAACTATGGCTACACCTTC.

The genes are TRBV18 and TRBJ1-6; 9 bases line up with TRBD1. The CDR3 extends over 14 amino acids. The V gene end was trimmed by 4 bases and the J gene end by 10 bases; junction bases not matched to a gene: 5. Germline assignment: CDR1 KGHSH and CDR2 LQKENI. CDR3 loop: CASSLGQGLSPLHF. CDR3 sequence (DNA): TGTGCCAGCTCACTGGGACAGGGTTTGTCACCCCTCCACTTT.

Points on this clone: Other DNA sequences in this sample translate to the same CDR3. The chain carries TRBV5-1 and TRBJ1-1; D gene uncertain. CDR1 and CDR2 from the germline V gene are SGHRS and YFSETQ. V was shortened by 0 bases and J by 0 bases, with 9 bases between the two germline ends. The CDR3 contains 15 residues. CDR3 amino acids: CASSLDGQLNTEAFF. The DNA for the CDR3 is TGCGCCAGCAGCTTGGATGGGCAACTGAACACTGAAGCTTTCTTT.

The chain has TRBV19 and TRBJ2-3; no clear D gene. V was cut by 8 bases and J by 6 bases, with 12 bases left in between. Looked up from germline, CDR1 is LNHDA and CDR2 is SQIVND (reference sequence). This CDR3 comprises 12 residues. The CDR3 DNA sequence: TGTGCCAGTGCTGTAGAAGGGGATACGCAGTATTTT. Protein product: CASAVEGDTQYF.

This clone was counted once. The chain links TRBV6-2 or TRBV6-3 to TRBJ1-4; the D is unclear. The CDR3 has 15 residues. V dropped 2 bases and J dropped 10 bases, with 17 bases sitting between them. The germline V gene encodes CDR1 MNHEY and CDR2 SVGEGT. CDR3 coding DNA: TGTGCCAGCAGTTACCTCGGGTCAGCGAGCGGAAAACTGTTTTTT. Encoded protein: CASSYLGSASGKLFF.

V is TRBV4-3 and J is TRBJ2-1; 8 bases agree with TRBD1. Germline values: CDR1 LGHNA, CDR2 YSLEER. The CDR3 consists of 18 residues. Trimming removed 0 bases from V and 4 bases from J; junction bases left unmatched: 11. The CDR3 nucleotides read TGCGCCAGCAGCCAAGATCCAGGGGGCAACAACCTTTACAATGAGCAGTTCTTC. It is translated as CASSQDPGGNNLYNEQFF.

The V gene is TRBV2, the J gene TRBJ2-1; the match to TRBD2 covers 10 bases. Germline V gives CDR1 SNHLY, CDR2 FYNNEI. The CDR3 has 14 amino acids. J gave up 5 bases and V 3 bases, and 1 base lay outside the gene matches. CDR3 loop: CASSELAGDNEQFF. In DNA, the CDR3 is TGTGCCAGCAGTGAGCTAGCGGGGGACAATGAGCAGTTCTTC.

This clone has more than one count but fewer than ten. The chain couples TRBV30 to TRBJ1-5; D call uncertain. The CDR3 is 14 residues long. CDR1 GTSNPN and CDR2 SVGIG come from the germline V gene (reference sequence). Deletions cut 4 bases from V and 3 bases from J, with 13 bases between. The DNA of the CDR3 is TGTGCCTGGAATGACGCAGGCGTCAATCAGCCCCAGCATTTT. Amino acid sequence: CAWNDAGVNQPQHF.

This CDR3 is CASSPPGDPYEQYF. The CDR3 nucleotides read TGTGCCAGCAGCCCCCCGGGGGACCCCTACGAGCAGTACTTC. The V and J genes are TRBV9 and TRBJ2-7; a weak D match, TRBD2 (6 bases). CDR3 length: 14 residues. The germline CDR1 and CDR2 sequences are SGDLS and YYNGEE. V gave up 4 bases and J gave up 2 bases, with 13 bases separating them. Full variable domain (rest looked up from reference TRBV9 and TRBJ2-7): DSGVTQTPKHLITATGQRVTLRCSPRSGDLSVYWYQQSLDQGLQFLIQYYNGEERAKGNILERFSAQQFPDLHSELNLSSLELGDSALYFCASSPPGDPYEQYFGPGTRLTVT.